A single sample is the source of the 3 T cell receptor beta chains below, sequenced in a study of a mutant IDH1 vaccine in newly diagnosed glioma. Specified time point: week 35, safety follow-up. Topical imiquimod accompanied each vaccine dose, which consisted of 300 ug of mutant IDH1 20-mer peptide. TCRdb keeps only in-frame clones here, not all; method: immunoSEQ multiplex PCR. The sample includes about 69,000 clones, more than 85% of them seen just once. These receptors' targets are unknown. This specimen consisted of PBMCs, obtained from a glioma patient whose treatment included an IDH1 peptide vaccine. The receptors were gathered from a young man with glioma.

CDR3 region: CASSPNRGADTQYF. CDR3 DNA: TGCGCCAGCAGCCCCAACAGGGGTGCAGATACGCAGTATTTT. The chain carries TRBV5-1 and TRBJ2-3, with TRBD1 identical over 7 bases. V trimming: 4 bases; J trimming: 4 bases; junction bases outside the gene matches: 6. There are 14 residues in the CDR3. CDR1 is SGHRS, CDR2 YFSETQ, per germline.

This rearrangement joins TRBV21-1 to TRBJ2-7. TRBV21-1 is labeled a pseudogene. The CDR3 totals 19 residues. The CDR3 DNA reads TGTGCCAGCAGCATTCCCCCCAAGATGGCAGGGCTACTGGGGGACGAGCAGTACTTC. Amino acids: CASSIPPKMAGLLGDEQYF.

The chain recombines TRBV6-6 with TRBJ1-1; a possible D gene is TRBD1 (5 bases). The CDR3 has 11 amino acids. Trimming removed 8 bases at V and 1 base at J, with 5 bases between. CDR1 and CDR2 from the germline V gene are MNHNY and SVGAGI (reference sequence). CDR3 in DNA: TGTGCCAGCGGGGGGAACACTGAAGCTTTCTTT. Translated, it gives CASGGNTEAFF.